These 6 T cell receptor beta chains were sequenced from one sample in a study of technical replicates of blood from several donors. Here immunoSEQ multiplex PCR was the method, and the copy in TCRdb shows in-frame clones only, minus some. The sample holds approximately 79,000 clones, roughly 96% seen once. Material for sequencing was T cells isolated from PBMCs. These TCRs come from a human donor in good health.

This chain links TRBV2 with TRBJ1-3, with TRBD1 matching over 7 bases. V shed 9 bases and J 0 bases; nucleotides not matched to a gene: 2. This CDR3 spans 13 amino acids. Germline V CDR1 and CDR2: SNHLY, FYNNEI. The CDR3 spells CASGQDSGNTIYF. In DNA, the CDR3 is TGTGCCAGTGGACAGGACTCTGGAAACACCATATATTTT. The full variable domain, its missing parts supplied by reference TRBV2 and TRBJ1-3, is EPEVTQTPSHQVTQMGQEVILRCVPISNHLYFYWYRQILGQKVEFLVSFYNNEISEKSEIFDDQFSVERPDGSNFTLKIRSTKLEDSAMYFCASGQDSGNTIYFGEGSWLTVV.

The chain uses TRBV27 and TRBJ2-7; a possible D gene is TRBD1 (6 bases). V was cut by 7 bases and J by 7 bases, with 11 bases left in between. The germline V gene encodes CDR1 MNHEY and CDR2 SMNVEV (reference sequence). The CDR3 runs 11 residues. CDR3 sequence reads: CASTQGTEQYF. The DNA for the CDR3 is TGTGCCAGCACTCAAGGGACAGAGCAGTACTTC.

The chain is built from TRBV2 and TRBJ2-2; 9 bases match TRBD2. CDR1 SNHLY and CDR2 FYNNEI come from the germline V gene. The CDR3 runs to 14 residues. V trimming: 6 bases; J trimming: 4 bases; junction bases outside the gene matches: 3. CDR3 sequence: CASREGLATGELFF. CDR3 nucleotides: TGTGCCAGCAGGGAGGGACTAGCCACCGGGGAGCTGTTTTTT.

The chain is built from TRBV6-4 and TRBJ2-7; D is unresolved. Germline V gene data show CDR1 as MRHNA and CDR2 as SNTAGT. The CDR3 sequence is 15 residues long. Trimming left V 1 base short and J 2 bases short, with 12 bases between. The CDR3, as DNA: TGTGCCAGCAGTGACTACGTCATATCGGCCTACGAGCAGTACTTC. Its translation: CASSDYVISAYEQYF.

The chain combines TRBV27 with TRBJ1-4; D ambiguous. V lost 6 bases and J lost 8, with 10 bases in between. CDR1 and CDR2 (germline): MNHEY, SMNVEV (reference sequence). The CDR3 has 12 residues. CDR3 in DNA: TGTGCCAGCAGCTCAGGAATAGAAAAACTGTTTTTT. Residues: CASSSGIEKLFF.

The chain joins TRBV5-6 to TRBJ2-2; TRBD2 matches at 14 bases. The germline CDR1 and CDR2 sequences are SGHDT and YYEEEE. V shed 4 bases and J 3 bases; nucleotides not matched to a gene: 11. This CDR3 is built from 19 residues. As DNA, the CDR3 is TGTGCCAGCAGCGCTCCGTATTTGGGACTAGCGGGAGACACCGGGGAGCTGTTTTTT. It is translated as CASSAPYLGLAGDTGELFF.